These 30 T cell receptor beta chains originate from one sample sequenced in a study of CD8+ T cells in alopecia areata. cDNA reverse transcribed from extracted RNA served as the sequencing template. Assay: immunoSEQ multiplex PCR; the TCRdb copy retains only in-frame clones and omits some. The data show more than 200,000 clones, with under 80% seen just once and around 1.2% held by the top ten. Sequenced here: CD4+ T cells sorted from blood, sampled at week 0. Receptors originate from a human donor with alopecia areata.

The chain is built from TRBV30 and TRBJ1-2, with unresolved D. The CDR3 sequence is 13 residues long. CDR1 and CDR2 from the germline V gene are GTSNPN and SVGIG (reference sequence). Trimming shortened V by 2 bases and J by 9 bases, and 16 bases separated the two germline ends. CDR3 loop: CAWSYRRRERYTF. In DNA form, the CDR3 reads TGTGCCTGGAGTTACCGGCGTAGGGAACGCTACACCTTC.

V is TRBV4-3 and J is TRBJ2-7; D is uncertain. The CDR3 covers 14 residues. Germline V gives CDR1 LGHNA, CDR2 YSLEER. Trimming removed 0 bases from V and 1 base from J, with 7 bases in between. The CDR3 here is CASSQDPLSYEQYF. The CDR3, as DNA: TGCGCCAGCAGCCAAGATCCCCTTTCCTACGAGCAGTACTTC.

V gene TRBV9 combines with J gene TRBJ2-7; D gene uncertain. Germline V CDR1 and CDR2: SGDLS, YYNGEE. This CDR3 has 13 amino acids. V lost 4 bases and J 1 base, leaving 9 bases between the germline ends. CDR3 sequence: CASSTGPSYEQYF. CDR3 DNA: TGTGCCAGCAGCACCGGTCCTTCCTACGAGCAGTACTTC.

This clone was seen a single time. V usage is TRBV19 and J usage is TRBJ2-5, with D maybe TRBD2 (5 bases). V was pared by 6 bases and J by 5 bases, with 13 bases between. Germline V gene lookup returns CDR1 LNHDA and CDR2 SQIVND (reference sequence). This CDR3 comprises 13 residues. CDR3 bases: TGTGCCAGTAGGGACTCCAATCTCGAGACCCAGTACTTC. Protein product: CASRDSNLETQYF.

This chain uses TRBV6-5 with TRBJ2-7; TRBD1 matches 7 bases. The CDR3 covers 15 residues. The ends lost 6 bases at V and 2 bases at J; junction bases unmatched: 10. Germline V lookup: CDR1 MNHEY, CDR2 SVGAGI. DNA of the CDR3: TGTGCCAGCAGCCTCGACAGGGTGGGCCCCTACGAGCAGTACTTC. It is translated as CASSLDRVGPYEQYF.

The rearrangement uses TRBV7-9 and TRBJ1-2; 10 positions agree with TRBD1. The CDR3 has 15 residues. V lost 5 bases to trimming and J lost 8 bases; unmatched junction nucleotides: 11. The germline CDR1 and CDR2 sequences are SEHNR and FQNEAQ (reference sequence). The CDR3, as DNA: TGTGCCAGCAGCCCCCGGGACAGGGGAAATTGGGGCTACACCTTC. The encoded protein is CASSPRDRGNWGYTF.

The sample holds one count of this clone. The V call is TRBV2, the J call TRBJ1-6, with 7 bases that match TRBD1. The CDR3 runs 14 residues. V was pared by 4 bases and J by 9 bases, with 6 bases of the junction left unmatched. CDR1 and CDR2 from the germline V gene are SNHLY and FYNNEI. CDR3 nucleotides: TGTGCCAGCAGTGGAGGAGGGGGCGGTTCACCCCTCCACTTT. Amino acids: CASSGGGGGSPLHF.

V and J are TRBV4-3 and TRBJ1-4; maybe TRBD1 (5 bases). Trimming pared 1 base from V and 8 bases from J, leaving 11 bases between. CDR1 and CDR2 (germline): LGHNA, YSLEER. The CDR3 consists of 14 residues. DNA of the CDR3: TGCGCCAGCAGCCAAGGGAGGGGCTGGGAAAAACTGTTTTTT. Its translation is CASSQGRGWEKLFF.

CDR3 amino acids: CASRGDPISYNEQFF. Here the CDR3 DNA reads TGCGCCAGCAGAGGGGACCCGATCTCCTACAATGAGCAGTTCTTC. The chain couples TRBV5-1 to TRBJ2-1; possibly TRBD1 or TRBD2 for D (5 bases each). The germline CDR1 and CDR2 sequences are SGHRS and YFSETQ. CDR3 length: 15 residues. Trimming removed 5 bases from V and 0 bases from J, with 12 bases in between.

This clone was detected only a few times. The chain has TRBV10-3 and TRBJ1-6; 7 bases match TRBD1. J gave up 8 bases and V 5 bases, and 6 bases lay outside the gene matches. Germline CDR1 ENHRY, CDR2 SYGVKD. The CDR3 is 14 residues long. CDR3 sequence: CAISRTGLDSPLHF. CDR3 nucleotides: TGTGCCATCAGTAGGACAGGTTTGGATTCACCCCTCCACTTT.

V is TRBV11-2 and J is TRBJ2-1; D not certain. The germline gives CDR1 SGHAT, CDR2 FQNNGV. The CDR3 is made up of 15 amino acids. Trimming stripped 6 bases from V and 2 bases from J, with 14 bases between. Here the CDR3 DNA reads TGTGCCAGCAGACGGTTTTGGCAGCCCTACAATGAGCAGTTCTTC. This sequence encodes CASRRFWQPYNEQFF.

This clone occurred once. This chain uses TRBV18 with TRBJ2-2, with a tentative D call TRBD2 (5 bases). Between the trimmed V and J ends, which lost 2 bases and 7 bases, there was a span of 11 bases. The CDR3 has 14 residues. Per germline, CDR1 KGHSH and CDR2 LQKENI. CDR3 loop: CASSPGLAGGELFF. The CDR3 DNA is TGTGCCAGCTCACCAGGCCTAGCCGGCGGGGAGCTGTTTTTT.

For this clone: Different DNA sequences within this sample yield the same CDR3. J is TRBJ2-5 and V is TRBV6-5, with D hard to call. The V and J ends lost 2 bases and 5 bases respectively, with 3 bases between them. Germline-derived CDR1 and CDR2 are MNHEY and SVGAGI. The CDR3 totals 11 residues. Here the CDR3 reads CASSYRETQYF. The CDR3 DNA reads TGTGCCAGCAGTTACCGGGAGACCCAGTACTTC.

This clone was recorded a few times. V is TRBV30 and J is TRBJ1-3; D ambiguous. Trimming left V 7 bases short and J 4 bases short, with 8 bases between. Germline values: CDR1 GTSNPN, CDR2 SVGIG (reference sequence). The CDR3 has 11 residues. The CDR3 DNA sequence: TGTGCCTCAATAGGGGGAAACACCATATATTTT. Its translation: CASIGGNTIYF.

The chain uses TRBV23-1 and TRBJ2-7, with D maybe TRBD1 (6 bases). TRBV23-1 is assigned to the ORF class and has an uncertain function. The CDR3 is made up of 18 amino acids. The V gene lost 0 bases and the J gene lost 3 bases, with 21 bases spanning the gap. CDR3 sequence: CASSQSRTVHQGNYEQYF. CDR3 bases: TGCGCCAGCAGTCAATCTAGGACAGTTCACCAGGGGAACTACGAGCAGTACTTC.

The V and J genes are TRBV15 and TRBJ2-5; D unclear. Trimming shortened V by 4 bases and J by 3 bases, and 6 bases separated the two germline ends. This CDR3 has 12 residues. In germline, CDR1 is LNHNV, CDR2 YYDKDF (reference sequence). CDR3: CATSKSKETQYF. CDR3 sequence (DNA): TGTGCCACCAGCAAGAGTAAAGAGACCCAGTACTTC.

The V call is TRBV6-5, the J call TRBJ1-6; D might be TRBD1 (5 bases). CDR3 size: 14 residues. CDR1 MNHEY and CDR2 SVGAGI come from the germline V gene. V was trimmed by 6 bases and J by 10 bases, leaving 16 bases between them. The CDR3 nucleotides read TGTGCCAGCAGGCACCAGGGTGTCGGGTCACCCCTCCACTTT. Translated, it gives CASRHQGVGSPLHF.

This clone came up a few times. The chain is built from TRBV27 and TRBJ2-3; D possibly matches TRBD1 or TRBD2 (5 bases each). The V end lost 4 bases, the J end lost 4 bases, and 12 bases lay between the germline ends. This CDR3 spans 14 amino acids. From germline, CDR1 is MNHEY and CDR2 SMNVEV (reference sequence). In DNA form, the CDR3 reads TGTGCCAGCAGTTGGGGCGGGTTGGCAGATACGCAGTATTTT. Protein: CASSWGGLADTQYF.

The gene calls are TRBV5-1 and TRBJ2-1; D unresolved. Trimming removed 0 bases from V and 7 bases from J, with 17 bases in between. The V gene's germline CDR1 is SGHRS and CDR2 YFSETQ. The CDR3 runs 16 residues. The CDR3, as DNA: TGCGCCAGCAGCTTGGACGGCAGGTCCTCGTCGAATGAGCAGTTCTTC. Translated, it gives CASSLDGRSSSNEQFF.

V is TRBV4-2 and J is TRBJ1-6, with TRBD1 matching over 7 bases. The V gene end was trimmed by 0 bases and the J gene end by 5 bases; junction bases not matched to a gene: 4. This CDR3 has 16 amino acids. Germline CDR1 reads LGHNA; CDR2 reads YNFKEQ. CDR3 nucleotide sequence: TGTGCCAGCAGCCAAGATCAGGGGGAGAATAATTCACCCCTCCACTTT. As protein: CASSQDQGENNSPLHF.

CDR3 DNA sequence: TGCAGCGTTGAATACCTTAGCGGGGGTTTTGCAGATACGCAGTATTTT. This codes for CSVEYLSGGFADTQYF. The chain uses TRBV29-1 and TRBJ2-3; 9 bases line up with TRBD2. The CDR3 spans 16 residues. V lost 2 bases to trimming and J lost 4 bases; unmatched junction nucleotides: 10. CDR1 and CDR2 (germline): SQVTM, ANQGSEA.

The chain joins TRBV6-5 to TRBJ2-2; D may be TRBD2 (6 bases). V was clipped by 7 bases and J by 0 bases, with 9 bases between them. Germline CDR1 MNHEY, CDR2 SVGAGI. CDR3 size: 14 residues. The CDR3 nucleotides read TGTGCCAGCAACCGGGGGACGAACACCGGGGAGCTGTTTTTT. Its translation: CASNRGTNTGELFF.

For this clone: This sample includes further DNA sequences coding for the same CDR3. The V call is TRBV30, the J call TRBJ1-5; D unclear. Between the trimmed V and J ends, which lost 1 base and 0 bases, there was a span of 4 bases. This CDR3 region has 13 residues. Germline CDR1 GTSNPN, CDR2 SVGIG (reference sequence). This CDR3 reads CAWSAGSNQPQHF. CDR3 sequence (DNA): TGTGCCTGGAGTGCCGGTAGCAATCAGCCCCAGCATTTT.

This clone has just a few counts. The chain uses TRBV7-2 and TRBJ1-1; a possible D gene is TRBD1 (6 bases). The CDR3 extends over 13 amino acids. Trimming pared 5 bases from V and 8 bases from J, leaving 15 bases between. The germline gives CDR1 SGHTA, CDR2 FQGNSA. CDR3 sequence (DNA): TGTGCCAGCAGCCTGGACAGTCTAGGAGAAGCTTTCTTT. Translation gives CASSLDSLGEAFF.

CDR3 nucleotide sequence: TGTGCCTGGAGCTTCGGGACAGCGCTTAACACCGGGGAGCTGTTTTTT. Encoded protein: CAWSFGTALNTGELFF. This chain links TRBV30 with TRBJ2-2, with 7 bases fitting TRBD1. CDR3 length: 16 residues. After removal of 3 bases from V and 2 bases from J, the junction contained 9 bases not matched to a gene. Germline CDR1 and CDR2: GTSNPN and SVGIG (reference sequence).

The chain joins TRBV30 to TRBJ2-3; a weak D match, TRBD1 (6 bases). CDR3 size: 15 residues. The V end lost 2 bases, the J end lost 3 bases, and 15 bases lay between the germline ends. Germline V gene sequence: CDR1 GTSNPN, CDR2 SVGIG (reference sequence). The chain's CDR3 is CAWSITARGTDTQYF. CDR3 nucleotides: TGTGCCTGGAGTATCACAGCAAGGGGGACAGATACGCAGTATTTT.

This chain connects TRBV29-1 to TRBJ2-6; D is ambiguous. The CDR3 sequence is 12 residues long. The germline V gene has CDR1 SQVTM and CDR2 ANQGSEA. Deletions cut 6 bases from V and 1 base from J, with 4 bases between. CDR3 nucleotide sequence: TGCAGCGTCAGTTCTGGGGCCAACGTCCTGACTTTC. Its translation is CSVSSGANVLTF. Together with reference TRBV29-1 and TRBJ2-6, the CDR3 gives the full variable domain: SAVISQKPSRDICQRGTSLTIQCQVDSQVTMMFWYRQQPGQSLTLIATANQGSEATYESGFVIDKFPISRPNLTFSTLTVSNMSPEDSSIYLCSVSSGANVLTFGAGSRLTVL.

The chain carries TRBV18 and TRBJ1-1, with D perhaps TRBD1 (5 bases). This CDR3 contains 19 residues. V was clipped by 2 bases and J by 1 base, with 23 bases between them. Germline V gene lookup returns CDR1 KGHSH and CDR2 LQKENI. DNA for the CDR3: TGTGCCAGCTCACCATGGTTAGGGGCCGACCCACCTCCGAACACTGAAGCTTTCTTT. Amino acids: CASSPWLGADPPPNTEAFF. Variable domain in full (rest from reference TRBV18 and TRBJ1-1): NAGVMQNPRHLVRRRGQEARLRCSPMKGHSHVYWYRQLPEEGLKFMVYLQKENIIDESGMPKERFSAEFPKEGPSILRIQQVVRGDSAAYFCASSPWLGADPPPNTEAFFGQGTRLTVV.

The V gene is TRBV14, the J gene TRBJ1-6; the match to TRBD1 covers 10 bases. The CDR3 sequence is 15 residues long. The germline V gene has CDR1 SGHDN and CDR2 FVKESK. After removal of 4 bases from V and 10 bases from J, the junction contained 7 bases not matched to a gene. CDR3 residues: CASSRDRGGGSPLHF. Here the CDR3 DNA reads TGTGCCAGCAGCCGGGACAGGGGCGGCGGGTCACCCCTCCACTTT.

V and J are TRBV5-6 and TRBJ2-2, with D unresolved. The CDR3 is made up of 14 amino acids. CDR1 SGHDT and CDR2 YYEEEE come from the germline V gene. Between the trimmed V and J ends, which lost 0 bases and 1 base, there was a span of 4 bases. The CDR3 nucleotides read TGTGCCAGCAGCTTGGGGTGGAACACCGGGGAGCTGTTTTTT. Its translation is CASSLGWNTGELFF.